The 7 T cell receptor beta chains below all came from one sample that was sequenced in a study of post-analysis software for immune sequencing data. Findings of the study overall: Comparison of patients with controls showed roughly five TRBV segments more frequent in patients, TRBV5-6, TRBV5-1 and TRBV20-1 among them.

No antigens are known for them. Unique molecular identifiers were carried by the TCR beta cDNA libraries. MiXCR, run by TCRdb on the PCR reads, gives a single entry per CDR3 protein. The sample contains about 460,000 distinct CDR3 sequences, 40% to 55% of which appear only once. Sequences were obtained from blood. All receptors come from a girl aged 5 to 17 with multiple sclerosis.

DNA of the CDR3: TGTGCCAGCAGCCTAGGACAGGGATTTGCCTACGAGCAGTACTTC. Translating it yields CASSLGQGFAYEQYF. The chain has TRBV9 and TRBJ2-7; 8 nucleotides line up with TRBD1. The CDR3 sequence is 15 residues long. CDR1 is SGDLS and CDR2 is YYNGEE in the germline V gene. The V segment lost 4 bases and the J segment 2 bases; nucleotides outside the gene matches: 8.

The chain couples TRBV2 to TRBJ2-5; D call uncertain. CDR1 and CDR2 (germline): SNHLY, FYNNEI. V lost 2 bases and J 11 bases, leaving 15 bases between the germline ends. This CDR3 contains 13 residues. The CDR3 sequence: CASSENRQNVQYF. The CDR3, as DNA: TGTGCCAGCAGTGAAAATCGCCAAAATGTGCAGTACTTC.

The chain uses TRBV7-6 and TRBJ2-3; 9 nucleotides line up with TRBD2. The germline gives CDR1 SGHVS, CDR2 FNYEAQ. V lost 0 bases and J lost 4; bases outside the gene matches: 8. The CDR3 contains 17 residues. The CDR3 bases are TGTGCCAGCAGCTTAGCCCCCCTAGCGGGAAGGTCAGATACGCAGTATTTT. Amino acids: CASSLAPLAGRSDTQYF.

The CDR3 loop reads CSVEIGANTEAFF. The CDR3 DNA reads TGCAGCGTTGAAATCGGGGCGAATACTGAAGCTTTCTTT. This chain links TRBV29-1 with TRBJ1-1; weak D call: TRBD1 (5 bases). The CDR3 is 13 residues long. Trimming took 2 bases from V and 5 from J, leaving 12 bases between them. The germline gives CDR1 SQVTM, CDR2 ANQGSEA.

The chain joins TRBV4-1 to TRBJ1-2; 9 bases align to TRBD1. The CDR3 loop spans 13 amino acids. Germline CDR1 and CDR2: MGHRA and YSYEKL. Trimming at V came to 3 bases and at J to 8 bases, leaving 4 bases not matched to a gene. The CDR3 coding sequence is TGCGCCAGCAGCCAGACAGGGGGGGACGGCTACACCTTC. The encoded protein is CASSQTGGDGYTF.

This clonotype was observed once. This chain links TRBV7-9 with TRBJ2-1; D is unclear. The V and J ends lost 5 bases and 8 bases respectively, with 10 bases between them. CDR1 is SEHNR and CDR2 is FQNEAQ in the germline V gene (reference sequence). This CDR3 region has 12 residues. The DNA of the CDR3 is TGTGCCAGCAGCCAGTTTAAAGATGAGCAGTTCTTC. It is translated as CASSQFKDEQFF.

This clonotype has just one count. The rearrangement joins TRBV19 to TRBJ2-7, with D maybe TRBD1 (6 bases). The CDR3 is 17 residues long. The V end lost 4 bases, the J end lost 5 bases, and 24 bases lay between the germline ends. CDR1 is LNHDA, CDR2 SQIVND, per germline (reference sequence). CDR3: CASSKEKGTGILDEQYF. CDR3 nucleotides: TGTGCCAGTAGTAAAGAAAAGGGTACAGGGATACTGGACGAGCAGTACTTC.